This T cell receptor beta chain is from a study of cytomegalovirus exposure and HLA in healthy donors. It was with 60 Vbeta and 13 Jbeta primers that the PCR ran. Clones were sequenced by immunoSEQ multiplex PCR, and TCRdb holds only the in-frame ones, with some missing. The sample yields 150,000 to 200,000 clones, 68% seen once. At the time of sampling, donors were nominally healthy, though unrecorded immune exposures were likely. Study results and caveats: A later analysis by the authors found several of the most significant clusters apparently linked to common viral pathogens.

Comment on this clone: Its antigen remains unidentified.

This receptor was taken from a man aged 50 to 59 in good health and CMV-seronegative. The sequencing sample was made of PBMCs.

The CDR3 is CASSIGLSTDTQYF. In DNA, the CDR3 is TGTGCCAGTAGTATAGGGCTTAGCACAGATACGCAGTATTTT. This rearrangement joins TRBV19 to TRBJ2-3; D not certain. This CDR3 comprises 14 residues. Germline V lookup: CDR1 LNHDA, CDR2 SQIVND (reference sequence). V was pared by 1 base and J by 0 bases, with 5 bases between.